The following is a T cell receptor (beta chain) sequence with its context. Its antigen is currently not known. Qualities for individual bases were not recorded, and no much larger clone is one base off. This specimen comes from a study of technical replicates of blood from a few donors (dated by TCRdb to about 2017). The method was the immunoSEQ multiplex PCR assay. The clones in this table, taken by TCRdb from immuneACCESS, are in-frame only. Not every clone is retained; where verified, under half of the shortfall comes from an unresolved V gene, and the cause of the rest is unknown. The sample table shows approximately 70,000 clones, and roughly 95% are seen once. The top ten hold roughly 0.24% of the sample. The trim is 4 bases for V and 14 bases for J, with a gap of 15 bases between the germline ends. As encoded in the germline V gene (reference sequence), CDR1 is SGHNT while CDR2 is YYREEE. From the cysteine up to the phenylalanine, the CDR3 has a length of 11 residues. Left in the record is the CDR3 DNA by itself, 33 bases read in frame from the first base.

The V and J segments used are TRBV5-4 and TRBJ1-2; no D segment can be confidently identified. Source material: T cells isolated from PBMCs. The sequence was obtained from a human donor in good health. In nucleotide form, the sequence is TGTGCCAGCAGCATTAGACTCGAAAAAACCTTC. It encodes CASSIRLEKTF.